These 18 T cell receptor beta chains were all obtained from the same sample, sequenced in a study of blood T cell repertoires in COVID-19. The protocol was immunoSEQ multiplex PCR, while the TCRdb copy is restricted to in-frame clones and leaves out a portion. This sample yields approximately 90,000 clones, of which about nine tenths are seen a single time; under 5.5% belongs to the top ten. Specimen: peripheral blood. The receptors here all came from a man in his fifties or sixties with COVID-19, enrolled during active disease.

The CDR3 coding sequence is TGTGCCAGCAGCTTAGTCGGGGGGAACACTGAAGCTTTCTTT. Encoded protein: CASSLVGGNTEAFF. V gene TRBV7-9 combines with J gene TRBJ1-1; D may be TRBD1 (5 bases). V was shortened by 1 base and J by 1 base, with 7 bases between the two germline ends. Germline lookup yields CDR1 SEHNR and CDR2 FQNEAQ (reference sequence). CDR3 size: 14 residues.

V usage is TRBV3-1 (or the pseudogene TRBV3-2) and J usage is TRBJ1-1; D is perhaps TRBD1 (6 bases). The germline gives CDR1 LGHDT, CDR2 YNNKEL (reference sequence). Between the trimmed V and J ends, which lost 0 bases and 10 bases, there was a span of 9 bases. The CDR3 loop spans 12 amino acids. For the CDR3, the DNA is TGTGCCAGCAGCCAAGAAGGCAGGGGAGCTTTCTTT. Translating it yields CASSQEGRGAFF.

The chain is built from TRBV7-3 and TRBJ1-1; 9 nucleotides agree with TRBD1. The CDR3 extends over 13 amino acids. V shed 5 bases and J 8 bases; nucleotides not matched to a gene: 6. Germline CDR1 SGHTA, CDR2 FQGTGA. The CDR3 loop is CASSPSGTGEAFF. CDR3 DNA sequence: TGTGCCAGCAGCCCGTCTGGGACAGGGGAAGCTTTCTTT.

The chain uses TRBV9 and TRBJ1-1; TRBD1 agrees at 8 bases. Per the germline V gene, CDR1 is SGDLS and CDR2 is YYNGEE. J lost 0 bases, V lost 0 bases, and 4 bases had no gene match. The CDR3 totals 16 residues. In DNA, the CDR3 is TGTGCCAGCAGCGTAGCCCCAGGGGGCCTGAACACTGAAGCTTTCTTT. Translating gives CASSVAPGGLNTEAFF.

The chain has TRBV7-8 and TRBJ2-5; tentative D call: TRBD2 (6 bases). The CDR3 extends over 16 amino acids. From germline, CDR1 is SGHVS and CDR2 FQNEAQ. V was cut by 5 bases and J by 7 bases, with 23 bases left in between. The CDR3 spells CASSGGRQGPQGTQYF. The CDR3 DNA reads as TGTGCCAGCAGCGGGGGGAGGCAGGGCCCCCAGGGGACCCAGTACTTC. The whole variable domain, remainder taken from reference TRBV7-8 and TRBJ2-5, is GAGVSQSPRYKVAKRGQDVALRCDPISGHVSLFWYQQALGQGPEFLTYFQNEAQLDKSGLPSDRFFAERPEGSVSTLKIQRTQQEDSAVYLCASSGGRQGPQGTQYFGPGTRLLVL.

The chain uses TRBV28 and TRBJ1-2; D gene unclear. CDR1 MDHEN and CDR2 SYDVKM come from the germline V gene. CDR3 length: 16 residues. The V end lost 5 bases, the J end lost 7 bases, and 23 bases lay between the germline ends. CDR3 residues: CASSPPSGISISGYTF. CDR3 sequence (DNA): TGTGCCAGCAGTCCCCCCTCCGGGATATCTATAAGTGGCTACACCTTC.

This clone was observed a few times. The CDR3 DNA follows: TGCGCCAGCAGCCAAGATTGGACAGGAACCGCGGCTAATGAAAAACTGTTTTTT. Translation: CASSQDWTGTAANEKLFF. V and J are TRBV4-3 and TRBJ1-4, with 7 bases fitting TRBD1. The germline V gene has CDR1 LGHNA and CDR2 YSLEER. V trimming: 0 bases; J trimming: 3 bases; junction bases outside the gene matches: 10. CDR3 length: 18 amino acids.

In its sample, this clone was seen once. This chain links TRBV5-1 with TRBJ2-1; 14 positions match TRBD2. In germline, CDR1 is SGHRS, CDR2 YFSETQ. With 5 bases clipped from V and 6 bases from J, the junction kept 4 bases outside the gene matches. The length of the CDR3 is 15 residues. As DNA, the CDR3 is TGCGCCAGCAGGGGACTAGCGGGAGAGGGCAATGAGCAGTTCTTC. Translation gives CASRGLAGEGNEQFF.

This clone was recorded a few times. This chain joins TRBV4-1 and TRBJ1-5; TRBD1 aligns across 7 bases. Germline V gives CDR1 MGHRA, CDR2 YSYEKL. V was pared by 4 bases and J by 2 bases, with 5 bases of the junction left unmatched. CDR3 length: 15 residues. The CDR3 nucleotides are TGCGCCAGCAGCCGGCACAGGGGTGGCAATCAGCCCCAGCATTTT. This sequence encodes CASSRHRGGNQPQHF.

This chain uses TRBV5-1 with TRBJ2-1, with a tentative D call TRBD2 (6 bases). Looked up from germline, CDR1 is SGHRS and CDR2 is YFSETQ. V lost 0 bases and J lost 12, with 13 bases in between. This CDR3 is built from 13 residues. CDR3 protein: CASSLGDGSVQFF. The CDR3 nucleotides read TGCGCCAGCAGCTTGGGTGACGGGAGCGTGCAGTTCTTC.

This chain links TRBV3-1 (or the pseudogene TRBV3-2) with TRBJ2-1; 9 bases match TRBD2. The V gene end was trimmed by 0 bases and the J gene end by 3 bases; junction bases not matched to a gene: 6. CDR1 and CDR2 from the germline V gene are LGHDT and YNNKEL (reference sequence). The CDR3 contains 17 residues. The DNA for the CDR3 is TGTGCCAGCAGCCAAGATGGGGGACTAGCTGGCTACAATGAGCAGTTCTTC. As protein: CASSQDGGLAGYNEQFF.

This chain connects TRBV19 to TRBJ2-1; 8 bases fit TRBD1. Germline CDR1 is LNHDA and CDR2 is SQIVND (reference sequence). The V gene end was trimmed by 2 bases and the J gene end by 5 bases; junction bases not matched to a gene: 2. CDR3 length equals 14 residues. In DNA, the CDR3 is TGTGCCAGTAGTATAACAGGGGGTGACAATGAGCAGTTCTTC. This codes for CASSITGGDNEQFF.

The CDR3 DNA reads as TGTGCCAGCAGACCGACAGGGGGCACCGGGGAGCTGTTTTTT. Protein sequence: CASRPTGGTGELFF. V gene TRBV6-4 combines with J gene TRBJ2-2, with 9 bases identical to TRBD1. CDR3 length: 14 residues. Germline V CDR1 and CDR2: MRHNA, SNTAGT. V dropped 6 bases and J dropped 4; count of bases not matched to a gene: 3.

This chain links TRBV19 with TRBJ1-1; TRBD1 matches at 8 bases. The germline V gene encodes CDR1 LNHDA and CDR2 SQIVND (reference sequence). This CDR3 is built from 13 residues. The J segment lost 3 bases and the V segment lost 11 bases, leaving 8 bases of the junction unmatched. CDR3 bases: TGTGCCGGTAACGGACAGGGAGACACTGAAGCTTTCTTT. Translated, it gives CAGNGQGDTEAFF. The entire variable domain, with the rest obtained from reference TRBV19 and TRBJ1-1, is as follows: DGGITQSPKYLFRKEGQNVTLSCEQNLNHDAMYWYRQDPGQGLRLIYYSQIVNDFQKGDIAEGYSVSREKKESFPLTVTSAQKNPTAFYLCAGNGQGDTEAFFGQGTRLTVV.

This chain links TRBV20-1 with TRBJ1-2, with 10 bases identical to TRBD1. The ends lost 8 bases at V and 8 bases at J; junction bases unmatched: 5. Germline V gene lookup returns CDR1 DFQATT and CDR2 SNEGSKA (reference sequence). The CDR3 is 11 amino acids. CDR3 nucleotide sequence: TGCAGTACCGGGACAGGGGAGGGCTACACCTTC. Protein: CSTGTGEGYTF.

The chain joins TRBV2 to TRBJ2-7, with D possibly matching TRBD1 (8 bases). The V end was cut by 4 bases, the J end by 7 bases, with 17 bases between. Germline values: CDR1 SNHLY, CDR2 FYNNEI. The CDR3 is 14 residues long. This chain's CDR3 is CASSAATGEGEQYF. CDR3 DNA: TGTGCCAGCAGTGCTGCGACAGGGGAGGGAGAGCAGTACTTC.

The genes are TRBV14 and TRBJ2-5, with TRBD1 identical over 10 bases. V dropped 4 bases and J dropped 4; count of bases not matched to a gene: 6. Germline CDR1 is SGHDN and CDR2 is FVKESK. The CDR3 covers 15 residues. The CDR3 spells CASSRDRGGGETQYF. CDR3 in DNA: TGTGCCAGCAGCCGGGACAGGGGAGGTGGAGAGACCCAGTACTTC.

The chain uses TRBV25-1 and TRBJ1-2, with D possibly matching TRBD1 (5 bases). Germline CDR1 is MGHDK and CDR2 is SYGVNS. The V end was cut by 2 bases, the J end by 5 bases, with 9 bases between. The CDR3 has 13 residues. The CDR3 protein is CASSEGGEYGYTF. As DNA, the CDR3 is TGTGCCAGCAGTGAAGGGGGGGAGTATGGCTACACCTTC.